Following are 18 T cell receptor beta chains from one sample sequenced in a study of T cells in Graves' hyperthyroidism and ophthalmopathy. Template material for amplifying TCR beta CDR3 regions consisted of RNA transcripts. The HTBI primer set served for first-round RT-PCR of the TCR CDR3. A single record per CDR3 protein comes from TCRdb applying MiXCR to the multiplex PCR reads. The table shows some 530,000 distinct CDR3 sequences, with approximately 23% occurring only once. The sample was blood. These receptors were collected from a woman aged 70-85 years with Graves' ophthalmopathy.

This clonotype was recorded many times. This chain joins TRBV12-3 or TRBV12-4 and TRBJ2-1, with unresolved D. CDR3 length: 15 amino acids. With 3 bases removed from V and 7 bases from J, the gap between germline ends came to 16 bases. CDR3 sequence reads: CASSLKSHIGNEQFF. DNA for the CDR3: TGTGCCAGCAGTTTGAAGAGCCACATCGGAAATGAGCAGTTCTTC.

Many counts were recorded for this clonotype. CDR3: CASRWGATDTQYF. CDR3 bases: TGTGCCAGCAGGTGGGGGGCCACAGATACGCAGTATTTT. The V and J genes are TRBV28 and TRBJ2-3, with D tentatively TRBD1 or TRBD2 (6 bases each). CDR3 length: 13 residues. Germline CDR1 MDHEN, CDR2 SYDVKM. Trimming stripped 6 bases from V and 2 bases from J, with 9 bases between.

This chain's CDR3 is CASSFRGAKYF. In DNA, the CDR3 is TGTGCCAGCAGCTTTCGCGGGGCAAAGTACTTC. J is TRBJ2-5 and V is TRBV7-3; perhaps TRBD2 as D (6 bases). CDR3 length equals 11 residues. Germline CDR1 is SGHTA and CDR2 is FQGTGA. Deletions cut 3 bases from V and 12 bases from J, with 11 bases between.

This clonotype has more than one count but fewer than ten. This chain uses TRBV18 with TRBJ1-6; the D is unclear. Germline V gives CDR1 KGHSH, CDR2 LQKENI. The CDR3 runs to 15 residues. Trimming took off 2 bases at V and 7 bases at J, with 12 bases between the two ends. The DNA for the CDR3 is TGTGCCAGCTCACCAAGAAGAGGGCCCAATTCACCCCTCCACTTT. Residues: CASSPRRGPNSPLHF.

This clonotype has at least ten counts. The J gene is TRBJ2-1, the V gene TRBV7-8, with 8 bases aligning to TRBD1. Germline CDR1 is SGHVS and CDR2 is FQNEAQ. The CDR3 has 13 residues. V lost 5 bases and J lost 10; bases outside the gene matches: 7. This chain's CDR3 is CASSPPGQAEQFF. The CDR3 coding sequence is TGTGCCAGCAGCCCCCCGGGACAGGCGGAGCAGTTCTTC.

The V and J genes are TRBV30 and TRBJ1-4, with TRBD1 matching over 9 bases. The CDR3 totals 16 residues. V dropped 0 bases and J dropped 8; count of bases not matched to a gene: 10. Germline V gene sequence: CDR1 GTSNPN, CDR2 SVGIG (reference sequence). The CDR3 sequence is CAWSVGTGLRREKLFF. DNA of the CDR3: TGTGCCTGGAGTGTAGGGACAGGGCTCAGGCGGGAAAAACTGTTTTTT. Using reference TRBV30 and TRBJ1-4 for the parts outside the CDR3, the full variable domain is SQTIHQWPATLVQPVGSPLSLECTVEGTSNPNLYWYRQAAGRGLQLLFYSVGIGQISSEVPQNLSASRPQDRQFILSSKKLLLSDSGFYLCAWSVGTGLRREKLFFGSGTQLSVL.

There are a few counts of this clonotype. The chain uses TRBV6-5 and TRBJ2-5, with D possibly TRBD2 on 7 matching bases. The germline gives CDR1 MNHEY, CDR2 SVGAGI. CDR3 size: 15 residues. With 2 bases removed from V and 5 bases from J, the gap between germline ends came to 15 bases. The CDR3: CASSYRGPGGETQYF. CDR3 coding DNA: TGTGCCAGCAGTTACCGAGGACCGGGGGGCGAGACCCAGTACTTC.

Only a few counts were recorded for this clonotype. In DNA, the CDR3 is TGTGCCAGCAGTTTAGAAGAGTCCTACGAGCAGTACTTC. This gives the protein CASSLEESYEQYF. This chain joins TRBV12-3 or TRBV12-4 and TRBJ2-7; D gene uncertain. Trimming took off 1 base at V and 1 base at J, with 5 bases between the two ends. This CDR3 spans 13 amino acids.

DNA for the CDR3: TGCAGCGTACCTCAACAGGGTGTGAACACTGAAGCTTTCTTT. Its translation is CSVPQQGVNTEAFF. The rearrangement joins TRBV29-1 to TRBJ1-1, with a tentative D call TRBD1 (6 bases). The V and J ends lost 6 bases and 0 bases respectively, with 14 bases between them. The CDR3 runs to 14 residues. Germline CDR1 SQVTM, CDR2 ANQGSEA.

There are a few counts of this clonotype. The V gene is TRBV6-1, the J gene TRBJ2-1; the D gene could be TRBD1 or TRBD2 (6 bases each). This CDR3 comprises 15 residues. Trimming stripped 6 bases from V and 5 bases from J, with 17 bases between. Germline CDR1 and CDR2: MNHNS and SASEGT. The CDR3 nucleotides are TGTGCCAGCAGCTGGGGGGCCAGCGCGGACAATGAGCAGTTCTTC. Amino acids: CASSWGASADNEQFF.

This sequence joins TRBV4-1 and TRBJ1-4; D is unresolved. Trimming shortened V by 0 bases and J by 10 bases, and 9 bases separated the two germline ends. Germline loops: CDR1 MGHRA, CDR2 YSYEKL. There are 13 residues in the CDR3. The CDR3, as DNA: TGCGCCAGCAGCCAAGAATTGCAGCGAAAACTGTTTTTT. It yields the protein CASSQELQRKLFF.

This clonotype was seen a handful of times. V is TRBV7-2 and J is TRBJ2-2; D ambiguous. Germline CDR1 and CDR2: SGHTA and FQGNSA. The CDR3 runs 13 residues. V shed 8 bases and J shed 2 bases, with 9 bases lying between them. Written as DNA, the CDR3 is TGTGCCAGCCATCGCGGTAACACCGGGGAGCTGTTTTTT. Encoded protein: CASHRGNTGELFF.

This clonotype was found many times. The chain employs TRBV29-1 and TRBJ1-1; perhaps TRBD1 as D (5 bases). This CDR3 is built from 13 residues. Germline assignment: CDR1 SQVTM and CDR2 ANQGSEA. The V end lost 3 bases, the J end lost 4 bases, and 12 bases lay between the germline ends. The CDR3 here is CSVDNRGSTEAFF. DNA for the CDR3: TGCAGCGTTGATAATCGGGGGTCCACTGAAGCTTTCTTT.

J is TRBJ1-1 and V is TRBV7-9, with 7 bases aligning to TRBD1. Germline assignment: CDR1 SEHNR and CDR2 FQNEAQ (reference sequence). There are 16 residues in the CDR3. V lost 5 bases and J lost 6; bases outside the gene matches: 15. The CDR3 spells CASSPPPYRDSSEAFF. For the CDR3, the DNA is TGTGCCAGCAGCCCACCTCCCTACCGGGACAGCTCTGAAGCTTTCTTT.

This clonotype appeared many times. The gene calls are TRBV18 and TRBJ2-1, with D perhaps TRBD2 (5 bases). This CDR3 comprises 14 residues. V dropped 3 bases and J dropped 10 bases, with 16 bases sitting between them. CDR1 is KGHSH and CDR2 is LQKENI in the germline V gene. CDR3 coding DNA: TGTGCCAGCTCACCGCCTCCTCCTAGCTCAGAGCAGTTCTTC. This encodes CASSPPPPSSEQFF.

Only a few counts were recorded for this clonotype. The chain recombines TRBV7-9 with TRBJ2-3; D may be TRBD2 (7 bases). V shed 5 bases and J shed 3 bases, with 18 bases lying between them. The CDR3 has 16 amino acids. CDR1 is SEHNR, CDR2 FQNEAQ, per germline (reference sequence). The CDR3 loop reads CASSNLIKGGTDTQYF. CDR3 coding DNA: TGTGCCAGCAGCAACCTGATCAAGGGGGGGACAGATACGCAGTATTTT.

The chain carries TRBV6-1 and TRBJ1-2; TRBD1 agrees at 8 bases. This CDR3 comprises 18 residues. Germline V gene sequence: CDR1 MNHNS, CDR2 SASEGT. V shed 4 bases, J shed 4 bases, and the junction held 17 bases outside the gene matches. Here the CDR3 DNA reads TGTGCCAGCAGTGTCCCGGCTGCTCAGGCAGGGGGCCGCTATGGCTACACCTTC. Protein product: CASSVPAAQAGGRYGYTF.

The chain joins TRBV28 to TRBJ2-7, with D maybe TRBD1 (8 bases). The germline V and J ends were trimmed by 6 bases and 2 bases, with 17 bases remaining between them. This CDR3 has 15 residues. In germline, CDR1 is MDHEN, CDR2 SYDVKM. The CDR3 coding sequence is TGTGCCAGCAGCCCTGGACAGGGAGGGACCTACGAGCAGTACTTC. Translation: CASSPGQGGTYEQYF.